The present TCR beta chain was sequenced within a study of T cells in Graves' hyperthyroidism and ophthalmopathy. There were TCR beta CDR3 regions amplified from RNA transcripts. First-round RT-PCR targeting the TCR CDR3 was performed with the HTBI primer set. TCRdb independently ran MiXCR on the multiplex PCR reads; one entry per CDR3 protein. The profile shows 650,000 to 700,000 distinct CDR3 sequences, approximately 15% of them singletons. Across 18 months, stable Graves' hyperthyroidism was marked by no progression to ophthalmopathy. This CDR3 has 16 amino acids. V shed 3 bases and J shed 0 bases, with 18 bases lying between them. Germline V gene sequence: CDR1 DFQATT, CDR2 SNEGSKA (reference sequence).

Sequences were obtained from blood. This receptor was taken from a man in his fifties with Graves' hyperthyroidism. The V call is TRBV20-1, the J call TRBJ2-7; D gene uncertain. The CDR3 here is CSARQMGWVSSYEQYF. The DNA for the CDR3 is TGCAGTGCTAGGCAGATGGGGTGGGTTAGCTCCTACGAGCAGTACTTC.